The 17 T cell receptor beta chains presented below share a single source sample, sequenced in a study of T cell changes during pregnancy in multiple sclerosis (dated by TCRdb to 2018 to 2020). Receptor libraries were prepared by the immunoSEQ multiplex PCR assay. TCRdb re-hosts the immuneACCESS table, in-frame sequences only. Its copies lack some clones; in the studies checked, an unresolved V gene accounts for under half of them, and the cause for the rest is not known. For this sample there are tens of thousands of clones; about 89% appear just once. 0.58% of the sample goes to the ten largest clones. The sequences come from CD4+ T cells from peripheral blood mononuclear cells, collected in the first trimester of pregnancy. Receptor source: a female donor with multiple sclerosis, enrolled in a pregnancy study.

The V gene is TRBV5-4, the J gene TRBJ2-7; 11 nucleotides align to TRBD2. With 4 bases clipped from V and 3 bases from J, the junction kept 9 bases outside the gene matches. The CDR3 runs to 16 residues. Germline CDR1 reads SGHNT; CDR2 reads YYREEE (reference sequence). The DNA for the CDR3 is TGTGCCAGCAGCCCGAGGGCACTAGCGGGAGACTACGAGCAGTACTTC. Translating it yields CASSPRALAGDYEQYF.

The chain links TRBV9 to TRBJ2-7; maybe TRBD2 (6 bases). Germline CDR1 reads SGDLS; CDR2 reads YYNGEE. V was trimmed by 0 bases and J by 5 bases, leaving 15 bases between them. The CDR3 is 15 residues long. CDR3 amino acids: CASSVGGLPGDEQYF. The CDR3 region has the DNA TGTGCCAGCAGCGTAGGGGGACTTCCCGGCGACGAGCAGTACTTC.

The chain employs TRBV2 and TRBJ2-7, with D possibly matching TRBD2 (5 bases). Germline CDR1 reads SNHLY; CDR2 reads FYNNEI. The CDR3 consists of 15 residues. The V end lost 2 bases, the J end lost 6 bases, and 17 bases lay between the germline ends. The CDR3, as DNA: TGTGCCAGCAGTGAATCGGTCAGAGGGTCGGTCGAGCAGTACTTC. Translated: CASSESVRGSVEQYF.

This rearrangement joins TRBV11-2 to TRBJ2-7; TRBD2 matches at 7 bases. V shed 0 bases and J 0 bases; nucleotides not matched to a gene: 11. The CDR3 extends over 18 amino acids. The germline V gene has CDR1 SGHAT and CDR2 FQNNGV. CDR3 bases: TGTGCCAGCAGCTTAGAAACTAGCGTCTTTTCTAACTCCTACGAGCAGTACTTC. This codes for CASSLETSVFSNSYEQYF. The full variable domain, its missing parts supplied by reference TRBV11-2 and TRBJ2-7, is EAGVAQSPRYKIIEKRQSVAFWCNPISGHATLYWYQQILGQGPKLLIQFQNNGVVDDSQLPKDRFSAERLKGVDSTLKIQPAKLEDSAVYLCASSLETSVFSNSYEQYFGPGTRLTVT.

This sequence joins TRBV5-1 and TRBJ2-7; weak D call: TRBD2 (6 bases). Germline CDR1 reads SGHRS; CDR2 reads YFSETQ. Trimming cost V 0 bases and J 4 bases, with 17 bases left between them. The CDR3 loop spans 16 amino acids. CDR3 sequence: CASSLGAGNVPYEQYF. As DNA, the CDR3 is TGCGCCAGCAGCTTGGGGGCGGGGAATGTCCCTTACGAGCAGTACTTC.

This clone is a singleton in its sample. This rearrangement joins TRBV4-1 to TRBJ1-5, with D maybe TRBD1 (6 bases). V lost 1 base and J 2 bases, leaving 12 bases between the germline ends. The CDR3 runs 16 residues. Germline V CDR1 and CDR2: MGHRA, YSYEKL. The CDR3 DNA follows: TGCGCCAGCAGCCAAGTCGTATCAGGGGGCAATCAGCCCCAGCATTTT. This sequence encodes CASSQVVSGGNQPQHF.

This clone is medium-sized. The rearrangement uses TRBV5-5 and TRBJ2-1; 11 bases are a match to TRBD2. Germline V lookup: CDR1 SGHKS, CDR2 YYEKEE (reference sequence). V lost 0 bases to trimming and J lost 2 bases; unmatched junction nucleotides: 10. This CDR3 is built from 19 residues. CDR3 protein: CASSLVGLAGPSAYNEQFF. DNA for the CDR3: TGTGCCAGCAGCTTGGTAGGACTAGCGGGTCCATCCGCCTACAATGAGCAGTTCTTC.

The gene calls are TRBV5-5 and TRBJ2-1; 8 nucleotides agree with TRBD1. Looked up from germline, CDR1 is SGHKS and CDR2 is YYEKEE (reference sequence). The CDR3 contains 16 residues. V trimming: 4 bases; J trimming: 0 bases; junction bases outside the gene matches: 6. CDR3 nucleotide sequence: TGTGCCAGCAGCGCGAACAGGGGGTCCTCCTACAATGAGCAGTTCTTC. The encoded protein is CASSANRGSSYNEQFF.

The CDR3 DNA reads as TGTGCCAGCAGTTATAACTCTGGGGCCAACGTCCTGACTTTC. Amino acid sequence: CASSYNSGANVLTF. The genes are TRBV6-5 and TRBJ2-6, with D unclear. Germline V gene sequence: CDR1 MNHEY, CDR2 SVGAGI. CDR3 size: 14 residues. V gave up 3 bases and J gave up 0 bases, with 3 bases separating them.

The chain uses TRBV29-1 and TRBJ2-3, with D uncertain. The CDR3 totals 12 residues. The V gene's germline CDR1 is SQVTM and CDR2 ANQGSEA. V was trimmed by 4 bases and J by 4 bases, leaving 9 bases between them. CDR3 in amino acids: CSVGALADTQYF. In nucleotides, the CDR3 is TGCAGCGTTGGGGCCTTGGCAGATACGCAGTATTTT.

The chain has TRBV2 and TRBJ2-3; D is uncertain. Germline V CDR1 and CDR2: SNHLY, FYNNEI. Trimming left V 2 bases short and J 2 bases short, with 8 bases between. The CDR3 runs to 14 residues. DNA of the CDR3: TGTGCCAGCAGTGAACAGGCTTTCACAGATACGCAGTATTTT. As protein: CASSEQAFTDTQYF. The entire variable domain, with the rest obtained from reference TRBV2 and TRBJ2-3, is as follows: EPEVTQTPSHQVTQMGQEVILRCVPISNHLYFYWYRQILGQKVEFLVSFYNNEISEKSEIFDDQFSVERPDGSNFTLKIRSTKLEDSAMYFCASSEQAFTDTQYFGPGTRLTVL.

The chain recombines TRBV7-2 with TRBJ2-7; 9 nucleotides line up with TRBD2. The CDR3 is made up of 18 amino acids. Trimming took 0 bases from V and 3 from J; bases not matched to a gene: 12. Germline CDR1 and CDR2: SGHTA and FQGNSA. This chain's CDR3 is CASSLAGSGRSLIYEQYF. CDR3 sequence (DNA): TGTGCCAGCAGCTTAGCGGGGAGCGGGAGGTCTTTAATCTACGAGCAGTACTTC.

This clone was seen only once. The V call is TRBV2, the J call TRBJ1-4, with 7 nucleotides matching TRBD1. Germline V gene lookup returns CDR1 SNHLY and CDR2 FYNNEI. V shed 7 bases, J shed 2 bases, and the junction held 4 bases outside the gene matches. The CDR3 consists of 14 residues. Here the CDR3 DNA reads TGTGCCAGCAAGGGGGCCGGGACTAATGAAAAACTGTTTTTT. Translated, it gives CASKGAGTNEKLFF.

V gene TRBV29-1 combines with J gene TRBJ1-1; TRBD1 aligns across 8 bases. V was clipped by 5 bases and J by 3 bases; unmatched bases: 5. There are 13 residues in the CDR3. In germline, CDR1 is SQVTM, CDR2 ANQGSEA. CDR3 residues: CSVTRTGYTEAFF. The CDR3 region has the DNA TGCAGCGTTACAAGGACAGGGTACACTGAAGCTTTCTTT.

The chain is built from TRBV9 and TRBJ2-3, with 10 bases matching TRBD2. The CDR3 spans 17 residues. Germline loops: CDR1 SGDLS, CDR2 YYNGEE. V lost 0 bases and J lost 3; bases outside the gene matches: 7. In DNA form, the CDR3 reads TGTGCCAGCAGCGTAGGGCTAGCGGGAGTAGTGACAGATACGCAGTATTTT. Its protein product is CASSVGLAGVVTDTQYF. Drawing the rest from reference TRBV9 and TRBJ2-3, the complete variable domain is DSGVTQTPKHLITATGQRVTLRCSPRSGDLSVYWYQQSLDQGLQFLIQYYNGEERAKGNILERFSAQQFPDLHSELNLSSLELGDSALYFCASSVGLAGVVTDTQYFGPGTRLTVL.

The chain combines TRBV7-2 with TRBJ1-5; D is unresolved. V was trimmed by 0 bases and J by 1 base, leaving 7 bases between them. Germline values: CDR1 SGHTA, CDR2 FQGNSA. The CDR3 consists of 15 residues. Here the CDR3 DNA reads TGTGCCAGCAGCTTAGCGCCTGGCAGCAATCAGCCCCAGCATTTT. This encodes CASSLAPGSNQPQHF.

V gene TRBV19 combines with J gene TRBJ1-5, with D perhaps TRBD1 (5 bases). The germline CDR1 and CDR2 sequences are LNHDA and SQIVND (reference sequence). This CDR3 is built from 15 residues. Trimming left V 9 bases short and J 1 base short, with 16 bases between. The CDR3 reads CASGTGTRSNQPQHF. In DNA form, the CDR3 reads TGTGCCAGCGGGACCGGGACTCGAAGCAATCAGCCCCAGCATTTT.